The 18 T cell receptor beta chains below were found in one sample sequenced in a study of shared clonotypes between healthy human individuals. Naivety among CD8 cells was defined by CD45RO negativity and positive CCR7 selection, thereby excluding terminally differentiated effector memory CD45RA+ cells. Repertoires were generated with immunoSEQ multiplex PCR, while TCRdb's copy carries only in-frame clones and drops some. This table has millions of clones, approximately 94% appearing once. The specimen was naive CD8+ T cells sorted from blood. The receptors here all came from a young man in good health.

Only one count was recorded for this clone. The chain has TRBV29-1 and TRBJ2-7; 9 nucleotides agree with TRBD2. The CDR3 runs 12 residues. Germline assignment: CDR1 SQVTM and CDR2 ANQGSEA. The V gene end was trimmed by 6 bases and the J gene end by 7 bases; junction bases not matched to a gene: 7. The CDR3 loop is CSVGQAGGEQYF. The CDR3 bases are TGCAGCGTCGGACAGGCGGGAGGGGAGCAGTACTTC.

The rearrangement joins TRBV9 to TRBJ2-7; TRBD1 matches at 7 bases. Germline values: CDR1 SGDLS, CDR2 YYNGEE. CDR3 size: 15 residues. V lost 0 bases and J lost 4; bases outside the gene matches: 7. The CDR3 is CASSVDDRASYEQYF. CDR3 sequence (DNA): TGTGCCAGCAGCGTAGATGACAGGGCGAGTTACGAGCAGTACTTC.

The chain has TRBV7-8 and TRBJ2-5, with TRBD1 identical over 7 bases. The CDR3 runs to 13 residues. Germline V gene lookup returns CDR1 SGHVS and CDR2 FQNEAQ. J was trimmed by 3 bases and V by 5 bases; bases with no gene match: 3. The CDR3 protein is CASSEGTEETQYF. DNA for the CDR3: TGTGCCAGCAGCGAGGGGACAGAAGAGACCCAGTACTTC.

The rearrangement links TRBV4-1 to TRBJ2-1, with 7 bases that match TRBD2. V lost 5 bases, J lost 9 bases, and 10 bases stayed unmatched. Germline CDR1 MGHRA, CDR2 YSYEKL. The CDR3 spans 14 residues. The CDR3 sequence is CASSYGEGHTEQFF. The CDR3 DNA reads as TGCGCCAGCAGCTACGGGGAGGGGCACACTGAGCAGTTCTTC.

The V gene is TRBV11-2, the J gene TRBJ2-7, with D perhaps matching TRBD2 (5 bases). This CDR3 is 14 amino acids long. Germline values: CDR1 SGHAT, CDR2 FQNNGV. Trimming removed 5 bases from V and 3 bases from J, with 14 bases in between. As DNA, the CDR3 is TGTGCCAGCAGCCGTGCCGGGATAGTCTACGAGCAGTACTTC. Translating it yields CASSRAGIVYEQYF.

The table lists this clone with a count of one. The J gene is TRBJ2-1, the V gene TRBV4-1; D is unclear. CDR1 and CDR2 from the germline V gene are MGHRA and YSYEKL. This CDR3 has 12 amino acids. Trimming removed 3 bases at V and 5 bases at J, with 5 bases between. In DNA, the CDR3 is TGCGCCAGCAGCCACCGAGACAATGAGCAGTTCTTC. Translating it yields CASSHRDNEQFF.

The CDR3 bases are TGTGCCAGCAGTTATGTCGACAGGGGGTCGCCCTCCACCTTC. Translation: CASSYVDRGSPSTF. The chain employs TRBV6-5 and TRBJ1-2; TRBD1 matches at 9 bases. CDR3 size: 14 residues. Germline V gene sequence: CDR1 MNHEY, CDR2 SVGAGI. Unmatched junction bases numbered 12, after V lost 3 bases and J lost 13 bases.

This clone was seen just once. The chain recombines TRBV5-1 with TRBJ2-7; 7 bases align to TRBD1. Germline V gene sequence: CDR1 SGHRS, CDR2 YFSETQ. The junction had 4 bases not matched to a gene; V was cut back by 0 bases and J by 1 base. The CDR3 extends over 15 amino acids. CDR3 in amino acids: CASSLDRGPSYEQYF. The CDR3 DNA is TGCGCCAGCAGCTTGGACAGGGGTCCGTCCTACGAGCAGTACTTC.

V gene TRBV4-1 combines with J gene TRBJ1-6; possibly TRBD1 for D (5 bases). Germline values: CDR1 MGHRA, CDR2 YSYEKL. The CDR3 length is 15 residues. V shed 4 bases and J shed 7 bases, with 14 bases lying between them. The CDR3 loop reads CASSLGTSLNSPLHF. The CDR3 region has the DNA TGCGCCAGCAGCCTAGGGACTTCCCTCAATTCACCCCTCCACTTT.

The gene calls are TRBV11-2 and TRBJ1-4; D unclear. Germline-derived CDR1 and CDR2 are SGHAT and FQNNGV. The CDR3 length is 15 residues. The germline V and J ends were trimmed by 1 base and 4 bases, with 10 bases remaining between them. The CDR3 protein is CASSLGPVLNEKLFF. CDR3 nucleotides: TGTGCCAGCAGCTTAGGCCCCGTCCTTAATGAAAAACTGTTTTTT.

Note on this clone: Distinct nucleotide sequences in the sample also encode this CDR3. The chain employs TRBV4-3 and TRBJ2-1; possibly TRBD1 for D (6 bases). V lost 0 bases and J 3 bases, leaving 9 bases between the germline ends. This CDR3 spans 15 amino acids. The V gene's germline CDR1 is LGHNA and CDR2 YSLEER. The CDR3 region is CASSQDRGIYNEQFF. Here the CDR3 DNA reads TGCGCCAGCAGCCAAGACAGGGGAATCTACAATGAGCAGTTCTTC.

A word on this clone: Other DNA sequences in the sample encode the same CDR3. The chain employs TRBV28 and TRBJ1-1; TRBD1 is a possible D gene (5 bases). The CDR3 consists of 14 residues. The V and J ends lost 5 bases and 1 base respectively, with 11 bases between them. CDR1 is MDHEN and CDR2 is SYDVKM in the germline V gene. CDR3 sequence (DNA): TGTGCCAGCAGTCCTGGAGGGGAGAACACTGAAGCTTTCTTT. As protein: CASSPGGENTEAFF.

The V call is TRBV7-8, the J call TRBJ1-2, with TRBD1 matching over 7 bases. The CDR3 totals 11 residues. V lost 7 bases to trimming and J lost 13 bases; unmatched junction nucleotides: 9. CDR1 SGHVS and CDR2 FQNEAQ come from the germline V gene. The CDR3 nucleotides read TGTGCCAGCATGAGCGCTGGGACAGTCACCTTC. The encoded protein is CASMSAGTVTF.

This chain uses TRBV7-9 with TRBJ2-1; 11 bases agree with TRBD2. Germline CDR1 is SEHNR and CDR2 is FQNEAQ (reference sequence). J lost 6 bases, V lost 3 bases, and 7 bases had no gene match. The CDR3 sequence is 16 residues long. CDR3 in amino acids: CASSFTSGRQSNEQFF. The CDR3 nucleotides read TGTGCCAGCAGCTTTACTAGCGGGAGACAGAGCAATGAGCAGTTCTTC.

This chain uses TRBV18 with TRBJ2-1; D may correspond to TRBD1 or TRBD2 (5 bases each). Germline CDR1 reads KGHSH; CDR2 reads LQKENI. This CDR3 contains 18 residues. V lost 0 bases and J 4 bases, leaving 19 bases between the germline ends. CDR3 amino acids: CASSPPRGTSLNYNEQFF. CDR3 DNA: TGTGCCAGCTCACCACCCCGGGGCACTTCCCTCAATTACAATGAGCAGTTCTTC.

The V call is TRBV7-9, the J call TRBJ2-4; D perhaps matches TRBD1 (6 bases). Trimming stripped 2 bases from V and 0 bases from J, with 17 bases between. Germline CDR1 and CDR2: SEHNR and FQNEAQ (reference sequence). This CDR3 contains 18 residues. CDR3 sequence reads: CASSLQTWDNPAKNIQYF. For the CDR3, the DNA is TGTGCCAGCAGCTTACAGACCTGGGACAACCCAGCCAAAAACATTCAGTACTTC.

The chain carries TRBV12-5 and TRBJ2-3; D gene ambiguous. The CDR3 loop spans 13 amino acids. The V end was cut by 7 bases, the J end by 4 bases, with 12 bases between. Germline assignment: CDR1 LGHNT and CDR2 FRNRAP. CDR3 sequence: CASAPPAADTQYF. DNA for the CDR3: TGTGCTAGTGCCCCCCCGGCGGCAGATACGCAGTATTTT.

The J gene is TRBJ2-5, the V gene TRBV29-1; 12 positions agree with TRBD2. Unmatched junction bases numbered 9, after V lost 1 base and J lost 3 bases. The germline V gene encodes CDR1 SQVTM and CDR2 ANQGSEA. This CDR3 is 17 amino acids long. CDR3 sequence reads: CSVEVWVLAGGKETQYF. For the CDR3, the DNA is TGCAGCGTTGAAGTGTGGGTGCTAGCGGGAGGGAAAGAGACCCAGTACTTC.